This T cell receptor beta chain appears in the sequencing data of a study of T cell clonotyping in hematopoietic cell transplantation. Profiled with immunoSEQ multiplex PCR; TCRdb holds only in-frame clones, not every one. The sample records about 43,000 clones, 85% being singletons. Germline values: CDR1 SGHAT, CDR2 FQNNGV. The CDR3 covers 14 residues. Trimming cost V 6 bases and J 0 bases, with 11 bases left between them. Specified time point: recipient sample about 28 days before transplant, after cytoreduction. The sequence was collected from a man in his sixties with acute myeloid leukemia. Some clones in this sample may be carry-over from other donors' samples. J is TRBJ1-1 and V is TRBV11-2; D not resolved. Source: peripheral blood mononuclear cells, taken before stem cell transplant. CDR3 coding DNA: TGTGCCAGCAGATTTGGGCTGATGAACACTGAAGCTTTCTTT. As protein: CASRFGLMNTEAFF.